Following are 17 T cell receptor beta chains from one sample sequenced in a study of T cells in Graves' hyperthyroidism and ophthalmopathy. TCR beta CDR3 regions were amplified from RNA transcripts. HTBI primers were used for first-round RT-PCR of the TCR CDR3. TCRdb re-called the multiplex PCR reads with MiXCR, one entry per CDR3 protein. The data show about 100,000 distinct CDR3 sequences, about 15% seen once. The material sequenced was blood. Receptors originate from a woman aged 45-65 years with Graves' hyperthyroidism.

To note about this clonotype: Since a much larger clone is just one base distant, this may be a read error. The chain links TRBV7-6 to TRBJ2-1; D possibly corresponds to TRBD2 (6 bases). In germline, CDR1 is SGHVS, CDR2 FNYEAQ. CDR3 length: 15 amino acids. This chain's CDR3 is CASSMGLPSYNERFF. The CDR3 DNA reads TGTGCCAGCAGCATGGGACTTCCCTCCTACAATGAGCGGTTCTTC.

This clonotype has just a few counts. The chain uses TRBV29-1 and TRBJ2-2; D gene uncertain. Germline V gives CDR1 SQVTM, CDR2 ANQGSEA. V was clipped by 5 bases and J by 5 bases, with 12 bases between them. CDR3 length: 13 residues. The CDR3 sequence is CSVSHGRTGELFF. CDR3 bases: TGCAGCGTTTCCCATGGACGGACCGGGGAGCTGTTTTTT.

This clonotype was recorded at least ten times. Sequence at one end of the junction differs from germline and may be a read error. The genes are TRBV20-1 and TRBJ2-7, with D possibly called TRBD1 or TRBD2 (5 bases each). Germline CDR1 is DFQATT and CDR2 is SNEGSKA (reference sequence). The CDR3 length is 13 residues. The CDR3 coding sequence is TGCAGTGTTAGAGGGAACAGGCTCGGGGAGCAGTACTTC. The encoded protein is CSVRGNRLGEQYF.

The chain has TRBV30 and TRBJ1-1; maybe TRBD1 (5 bases). The CDR3 has 17 amino acids. The V gene's germline CDR1 is GTSNPN and CDR2 SVGIG (reference sequence). Trimming pared 2 bases from V and 1 base from J, leaving 20 bases between. CDR3 in amino acids: CAWSKGTAPWWNTEAFF. CDR3 DNA: TGTGCCTGGAGTAAAGGGACGGCCCCATGGTGGAACACTGAAGCTTTCTTT. Full variable domain (remainder filled in from reference TRBV30 and TRBJ1-1): SQTIHQWPATLVQPVGSPLSLECTVEGTSNPNLYWYRQAAGRGLQLLFYSVGIGQISSEVPQNLSASRPQDRQFILSSKKLLLSDSGFYLCAWSKGTAPWWNTEAFFGQGTRLTVV.

This clonotype was counted between two and nine times. The rearrangement joins TRBV11-2 to TRBJ2-1, with 11 positions matching TRBD2. This CDR3 is 15 amino acids long. The germline gives CDR1 SGHAT, CDR2 FQNNGV. The V segment lost 5 bases and the J segment 6 bases; nucleotides outside the gene matches: 6. The CDR3 DNA reads as TGTGCCAGCAGCCCCCGACTAGCGGGGATCAATGAGCAGTTCTTC. This encodes CASSPRLAGINEQFF.

This clonotype was detected many times. The V and J genes are TRBV15 and TRBJ2-2, with 7 bases matching TRBD2. The V gene's germline CDR1 is LNHNV and CDR2 YYDKDF (reference sequence). The junction had 5 bases not matched to a gene; V was cut back by 0 bases and J by 4 bases. The CDR3 spans 16 residues. DNA of the CDR3: TGTGCCACCAGCAGAGAAAAGCGGGGTCTCACCGGGGAGCTGTTTTTT. This gives the protein CATSREKRGLTGELFF.

This clonotype has at least ten counts. The chain has TRBV2 and TRBJ1-4; TRBD1 agrees at 9 bases. CDR1 and CDR2 from the germline V gene are SNHLY and FYNNEI. V lost 1 base and J lost 8; bases outside the gene matches: 2. CDR3 length equals 14 residues. CDR3 bases: TGTGCCAGCAGTGAAGACAGGGGGCACGAAAAACTGTTTTTT. Protein sequence: CASSEDRGHEKLFF.

The rearrangement uses TRBV24-1 and TRBJ2-1, with TRBD1 matching over 7 bases. Germline CDR1 reads KGHDR; CDR2 reads SFDVKD. Trimming at V came to 2 bases and at J to 8 bases, leaving 5 bases not matched to a gene. The CDR3 covers 14 residues. Written as DNA, the CDR3 is TGTGCCACCAGTGATTCGGGACAGAAATATGAGCAGTTCTTC. This translates into CATSDSGQKYEQFF.

This clonotype was picked up many times. The chain couples TRBV4-1 to TRBJ2-2; D gene uncertain. Germline assignment: CDR1 MGHRA and CDR2 YSYEKL. V was pared by 4 bases and J by 6 bases, with 18 bases between. The CDR3 loop spans 16 amino acids. CDR3 region: CASSRSGLDFAGELFF. Here the CDR3 DNA reads TGCGCCAGCAGCCGCTCCGGGCTAGATTTCGCCGGGGAGCTGTTTTTT.

This clonotype has at least ten counts. The V gene is TRBV6-1, the J gene TRBJ1-3, with D perhaps matching TRBD1 (6 bases). CDR1 and CDR2 (germline): MNHNS, SASEGT. The V and J ends lost 5 bases and 0 bases respectively, with 14 bases between them. The CDR3 runs to 16 residues. This CDR3 reads CASSPFDRSSGNTIYF. CDR3 DNA: TGTGCCAGCAGTCCATTCGACAGGAGCTCTGGAAACACCATATATTTT.

This clonotype was detected many times. This chain connects TRBV4-1 to TRBJ1-2; TRBD1 is a possible D gene (6 bases). This CDR3 contains 15 residues. Germline V CDR1 and CDR2: MGHRA, YSYEKL. Deletions cut 2 bases from V and 2 bases from J, with 12 bases between. The CDR3 spells CASSQPVTGNYGYTF. CDR3 nucleotides: TGCGCCAGCAGCCAACCCGTTACAGGGAACTATGGCTACACCTTC.

The rearrangement joins TRBV6-4 to TRBJ2-7; TRBD1 matches at 9 bases. Germline lookup yields CDR1 MRHNA and CDR2 SNTAGT. This CDR3 has 13 amino acids. Trimming removed 5 bases from V and 5 bases from J; junction bases left unmatched: 4. This CDR3 is CASSRTGDHEQYF. The CDR3 region has the DNA TGTGCCAGCAGTCGGACAGGGGACCACGAGCAGTACTTC.

This clonotype was observed at least ten times. The V call is TRBV2, the J call TRBJ2-2, with D unresolved. Trimming left V 3 bases short and J 5 bases short, with 10 bases between. The CDR3 is made up of 14 amino acids. The germline gives CDR1 SNHLY, CDR2 FYNNEI. DNA for the CDR3: TGTGCCAGCAGTGACGATTCGATGACCGGGGAGCTGTTTTTT. As protein: CASSDDSMTGELFF.

In this sample, this clonotype turned up many times. The chain links TRBV20-1 to TRBJ1-4; D call uncertain. The CDR3 is 11 amino acids. Trimming left V 2 bases short and J 10 bases short, with 8 bases between. Germline CDR1 is DFQATT and CDR2 is SNEGSKA (reference sequence). CDR3 protein: CSARQPGKLFF. CDR3 coding DNA: TGCAGTGCTAGACAGCCTGGAAAACTGTTTTTT.

The table lists this clonotype with many counts. The chain couples TRBV28 to TRBJ1-2; 7 nucleotides agree with TRBD1. The junction had 6 bases not matched to a gene; V was cut back by 4 bases and J by 4 bases. Per the germline V gene, CDR1 is MDHEN and CDR2 is SYDVKM. The CDR3 sequence is 14 residues long. This CDR3 reads CASSSGTVLYGYTF. For the CDR3, the DNA is TGTGCCAGCAGTTCCGGGACAGTGCTCTATGGCTACACCTTC.

The rearrangement uses TRBV11-3 and TRBJ2-1; 11 bases map to TRBD1. V lost 5 bases to trimming and J lost 8 bases; unmatched junction nucleotides: 8. The CDR3 loop spans 15 amino acids. Germline values: CDR1 SGHNT, CDR2 YENEEA. The CDR3 DNA reads as TGTGCCAGCAGCATAGGACAGGGGGCAATGGATGAGCAGTTCTTC. This encodes CASSIGQGAMDEQFF.

This clonotype was seen ten or more times. The J gene is TRBJ1-1, the V gene TRBV6-1; tentatively, D is TRBD1 (5 bases). V was pared by 5 bases and J by 0 bases, with 19 bases between. CDR3 size: 17 residues. CDR1 is MNHNS, CDR2 SASEGT, per germline. CDR3 amino acids: CASSPTRGAGLNTEAFF. CDR3 coding DNA: TGTGCCAGCAGTCCCACGAGGGGAGCGGGACTGAACACTGAAGCTTTCTTT.